This entry is about one T cell receptor beta chain. No antigen is known for it. TCRdb's copy holds only in-frame clones and misses some; the assay was immunoSEQ multiplex PCR. The sample consists of around 160,000 clones, about 90% of them appearing once. This sample was taken from a study of T cell responses to AZD1222 COVID-19 vaccine. Study-wide points: Compared with day 0, the breadth and depth of the Spike-specific TCR repertoire rose significantly after two doses of AZD1222. The peak T cell response came first, and repertoires were sampled only after it.

The source of this sequence is an adult who received the AZD1222 COVID-19 vaccine. The sample was peripheral blood, taken 28 days after the second AZD1222 dose.

CDR3 bases: TGTGCCATCAGTAGGGGGGATCGGGGACCAATGAACACTGAAGCTTTCTTT. It translates to CAISRGDRGPMNTEAFF. The genes are TRBV10-3 and TRBJ1-1; weak D call: TRBD1 (6 bases). This CDR3 region has 17 residues. Germline-derived CDR1 and CDR2 are ENHRY and SYGVKD. Trimming took 5 bases from V and 0 from J, leaving 19 bases between them.